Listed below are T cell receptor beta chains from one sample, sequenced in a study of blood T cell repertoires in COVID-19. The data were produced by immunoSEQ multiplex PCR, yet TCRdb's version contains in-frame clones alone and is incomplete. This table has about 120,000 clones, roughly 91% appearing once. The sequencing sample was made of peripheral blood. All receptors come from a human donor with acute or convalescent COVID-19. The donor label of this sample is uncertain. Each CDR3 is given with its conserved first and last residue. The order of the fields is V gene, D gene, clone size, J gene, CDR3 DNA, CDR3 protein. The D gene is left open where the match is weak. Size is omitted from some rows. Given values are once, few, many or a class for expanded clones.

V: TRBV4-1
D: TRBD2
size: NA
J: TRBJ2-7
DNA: TGCGCCAGCAGGATACTAGCGGGGGGCTCGTCCTACTACGAGCAGTACTTC
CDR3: CASRILAGGSSYYEQYF

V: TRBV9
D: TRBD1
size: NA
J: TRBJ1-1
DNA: TGTGCCAGCAGCCCCGGGACAGGGTATAGCACTGAAGCTTTCTTT
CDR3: CASSPGTGYSTEAFF

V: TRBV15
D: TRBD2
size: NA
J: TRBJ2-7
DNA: TGTGCCACCAGCAGAGAGGGCCATGTTAGCGGGAGTTTCTACGAGCAGTACTTC
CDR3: CATSREGHVSGSFYEQYF

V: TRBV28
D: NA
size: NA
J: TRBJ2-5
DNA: TGTGCCAGCGCGCAGGCAGACCAAGAGACCCAGTACTTC
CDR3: CASAQADQETQYF

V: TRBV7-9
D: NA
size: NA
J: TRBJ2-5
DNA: TGTGCCAGCAGCTTCTGGGGGGAGGAGACCCAGTACTTC
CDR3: CASSFWGEETQYF

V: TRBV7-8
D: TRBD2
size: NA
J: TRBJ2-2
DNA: TGTGCCAGCAGCGCCACACTAGCGGGCGTTATAACCGGGGAGCTGTTTTTT
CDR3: CASSATLAGVITGELFF

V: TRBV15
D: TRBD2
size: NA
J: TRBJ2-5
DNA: TGTGCCACCAGCATACCAGAACTAGCGGGAGGAGAGACCCAGTACTTC
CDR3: CATSIPELAGGETQYF

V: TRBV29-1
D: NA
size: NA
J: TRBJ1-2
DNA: TGCAGCGGAGCAGGGAACGACTATGGCTACACCTTC
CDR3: CSGAGNDYGYTF

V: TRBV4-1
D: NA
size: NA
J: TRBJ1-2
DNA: TGCGCCAGCAGCCAAGCTGACAGCCGGTACTATGGCTACACCTTC
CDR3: CASSQADSRYYGYTF

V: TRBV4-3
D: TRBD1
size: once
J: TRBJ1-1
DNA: TGCGCCAGCAGCGGACGACAGGGTGAAACTGAAGCTTTCTTT
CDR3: CASSGRQGETEAFF

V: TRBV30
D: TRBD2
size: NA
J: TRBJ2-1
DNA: TGTGCCTGGAGTAGAGGCGGGGGGGCCTACAATGAGCAGTTCTTC
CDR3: CAWSRGGGAYNEQFF

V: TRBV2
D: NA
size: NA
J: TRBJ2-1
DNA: TGTGCCAGCAGGAGGGGGAATCTCATGGACAATGAGCAGTTCTTC
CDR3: CASRRGNLMDNEQFF

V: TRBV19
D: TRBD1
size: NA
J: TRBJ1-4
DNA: TGTGCCAGTAGTATTCAGGACAGGGGCCCTGGGACTAATGAAAAACTGTTTTTT
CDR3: CASSIQDRGPGTNEKLFF

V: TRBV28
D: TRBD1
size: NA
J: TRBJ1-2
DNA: TGTGCCAGCGGGTCGGGGACAGGGGTTAACTATGGCTACACCTTC
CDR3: CASGSGTGVNYGYTF

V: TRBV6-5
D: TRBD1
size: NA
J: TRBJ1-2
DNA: TGTGCCAGCAGTACCCTGACAGGGTACGAAGGTGGCTACACCTTC
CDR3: CASSTLTGYEGGYTF

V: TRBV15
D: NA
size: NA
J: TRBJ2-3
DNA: TGTGCCACCAGCAGAGGGGGCGGCCCAGGGGATACGCAGTATTTT
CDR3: CATSRGGGPGDTQYF

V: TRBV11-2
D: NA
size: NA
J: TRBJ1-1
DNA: TGTGCCAGCAGCCCTCAGGGACTTAACACTGAAGCTTTCTTT
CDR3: CASSPQGLNTEAFF

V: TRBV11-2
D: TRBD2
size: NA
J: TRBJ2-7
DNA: TGTGCCAGCAGCTTAGCCGGGGCGGGGGGCTTTTACGAGCAGTACTTC
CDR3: CASSLAGAGGFYEQYF

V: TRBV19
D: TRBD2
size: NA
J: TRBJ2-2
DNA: TGTGCCAGTAGTAGAGCGGGAGTCGGGCTGTTTTTT
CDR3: CASSRAGVGLFF

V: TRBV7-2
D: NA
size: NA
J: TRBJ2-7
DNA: TGTGCCAGCAGCTTAAGAGGGAGGGGGAACGAGCAGTACTTC
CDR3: CASSLRGRGNEQYF

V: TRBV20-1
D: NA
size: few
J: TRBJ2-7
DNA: TGCAGTGCAAGTAGCGGTATGAGCTCCTACGAGCAGTACTTC
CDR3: CSASSGMSSYEQYF

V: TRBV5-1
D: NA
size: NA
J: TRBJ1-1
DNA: TGCGCCAGCAGAATATATTGGGGTGGGACAGAAGCTTTCTTT
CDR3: CASRIYWGGTEAFF

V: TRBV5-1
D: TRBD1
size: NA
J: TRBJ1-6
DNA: TGCGCCAGCAGCTTGGCAACAGGGGGCGGTTCACCCCTCCACTTT
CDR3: CASSLATGGGSPLHF

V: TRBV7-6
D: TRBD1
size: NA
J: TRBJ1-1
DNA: TGTGCCAGCAGCTTGGTCCCGGACAGGGCTGAAGCTTTCTTT
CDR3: CASSLVPDRAEAFF

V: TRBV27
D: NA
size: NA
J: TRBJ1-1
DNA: TGTGCCAGTCGGCTTGGGGCGCGGAACACTGAAGCTTTCTTT
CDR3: CASRLGARNTEAFF

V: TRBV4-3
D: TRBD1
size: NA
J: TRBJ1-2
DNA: TGCGCCAGCAGCCAGAACAGGGGGGTCAATGGCTACACCTTC
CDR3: CASSQNRGVNGYTF

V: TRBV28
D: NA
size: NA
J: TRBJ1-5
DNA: TGTGCCAGCAGCTTTCAGGGCATTAGCAATCAGCCCCAGCATTTT
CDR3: CASSFQGISNQPQHF

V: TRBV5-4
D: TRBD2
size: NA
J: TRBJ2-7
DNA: TGTGCCAGCAGCCCTAGGGGAGGGTGGGATGGCTCCTACGAGCAGTACTTC
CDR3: CASSPRGGWDGSYEQYF

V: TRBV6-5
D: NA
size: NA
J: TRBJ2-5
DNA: TGTGCCAGCACGGGGGACGCCTTTGGGGAGACCCAGTACTTC
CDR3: CASTGDAFGETQYF

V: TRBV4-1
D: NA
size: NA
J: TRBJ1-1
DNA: TGCGCCAGCAGCCCGGGGAAAAGGGTGCCTGAAGCTTTCTTT
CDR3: CASSPGKRVPEAFF

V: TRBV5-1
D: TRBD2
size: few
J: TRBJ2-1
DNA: TGCGCCAGCAGCTTGGTTAGCGGGGGGGCCGACAATGAGCAGTTCTTC
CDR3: CASSLVSGGADNEQFF

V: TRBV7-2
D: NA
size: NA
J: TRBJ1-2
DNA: TGTGCCAGCAGCTTAGCGGCGTTTTGGGGAGGGTATGGCTACACCTTC
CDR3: CASSLAAFWGGYGYTF

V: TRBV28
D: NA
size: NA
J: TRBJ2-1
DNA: TGTGCCAGCAGTATTCTCAATGAGCAGTTCTTC
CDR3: CASSILNEQFF

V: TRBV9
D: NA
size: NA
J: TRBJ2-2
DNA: TGTGCCAGCAGCGTAGGGAGCGCGCCAGGGCGGTCCACCGGGGAGCTGTTTTTT
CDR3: CASSVGSAPGRSTGELFF

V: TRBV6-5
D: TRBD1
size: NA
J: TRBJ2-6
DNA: TGTGCCAGTTCCTTACAGGGGGCTGGGGCCAACGTCCTGACTTTC
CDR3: CASSLQGAGANVLTF

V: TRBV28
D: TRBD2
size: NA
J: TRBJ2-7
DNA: TGTGCCAGCAGTTTAGCCGGGACTAGCGGTAGATACGAGCAGTACTTC
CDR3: CASSLAGTSGRYEQYF

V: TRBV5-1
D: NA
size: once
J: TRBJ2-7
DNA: TGCGCCAGCAGCTTGGCCCTGCAACAGACAGCCTCCTACGAGCAGTACTTC
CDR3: CASSLALQQTASYEQYF

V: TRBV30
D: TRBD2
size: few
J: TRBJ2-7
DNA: TGTGCCTGGAGTGGCGGCCCAGCGGGGCCATCCTACGAGCAGTACTTC
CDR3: CAWSGGPAGPSYEQYF

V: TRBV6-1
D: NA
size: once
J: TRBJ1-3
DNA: TGTGCCAGCAGGAGGCAGATCTCTGGAAACACCATATATTTT
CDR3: CASRRQISGNTIYF

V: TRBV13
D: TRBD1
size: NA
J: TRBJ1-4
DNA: TGTGCCAGCAGCTTAGGCTGGGGGGACAGGCGCCGGGGAGACGAAAAACTGTTTTTT
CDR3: CASSLGWGDRRRGDEKLFF

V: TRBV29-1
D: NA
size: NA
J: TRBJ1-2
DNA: TGCAGCGTTGGGGGGAGGGGGTATGGCTACACCTTC
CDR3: CSVGGRGYGYTF

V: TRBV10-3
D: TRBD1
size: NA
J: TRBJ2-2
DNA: TGTGCCACCACGAAGACAGGGGACACCGGGGAGCTGTTTTTT
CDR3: CATTKTGDTGELFF

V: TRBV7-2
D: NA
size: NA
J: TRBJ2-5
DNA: TGTGCCAGCAGCTTAGTCGGGGGTAAAGAGACCCAGTACTTC
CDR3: CASSLVGGKETQYF

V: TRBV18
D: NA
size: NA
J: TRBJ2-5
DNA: TGTGCCAGCTCACGCGGAGAAGAGACCCAGTACTTC
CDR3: CASSRGEETQYF

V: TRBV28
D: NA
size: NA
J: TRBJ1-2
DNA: TGTGCCAGCAGTTTGGGTCAGGGGTATGGCTACACCTTC
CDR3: CASSLGQGYGYTF

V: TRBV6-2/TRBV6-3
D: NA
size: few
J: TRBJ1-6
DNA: TGTGCCAGCAGTTACGCGGAGAGCTCACCCCTCCACTTT
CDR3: CASSYAESSPLHF

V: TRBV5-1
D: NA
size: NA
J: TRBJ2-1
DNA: TGCGCCAGCAGCTTGTTGACTTTAACCCAAAATGAGCAGTTCTTC
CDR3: CASSLLTLTQNEQFF

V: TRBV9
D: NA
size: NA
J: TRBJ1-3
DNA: TGTGCCAGCAGCGCAGGACTAAACTCTGGAAACACCATATATTTT
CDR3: CASSAGLNSGNTIYF

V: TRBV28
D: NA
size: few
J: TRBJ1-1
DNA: TGTGCCAGCAGTTTGAGCACTGAAGCTTTCTTT
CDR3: CASSLSTEAFF

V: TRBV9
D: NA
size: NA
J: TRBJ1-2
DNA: TGTGCCAGCAGCGTAGGCGACTATGGCTACACCTTC
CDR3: CASSVGDYGYTF

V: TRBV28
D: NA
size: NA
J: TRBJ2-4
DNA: TGTGCCAGCAGGCGAGGTTACGCGGCCAAAAACATTCAGTACTTC
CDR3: CASRRGYAAKNIQYF

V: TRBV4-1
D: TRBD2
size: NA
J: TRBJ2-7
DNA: TGCGCCAGCAGCCAAGAGGGGTCTAGCGGGACCTACGAGCAGTACTTC
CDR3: CASSQEGSSGTYEQYF

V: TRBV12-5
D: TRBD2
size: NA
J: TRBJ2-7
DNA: TGTGCTAGTGGTTTGGACCCGGGACTAGCGGGAGTCCCCCGGGAGGAGCAGTACTTC
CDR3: CASGLDPGLAGVPREEQYF

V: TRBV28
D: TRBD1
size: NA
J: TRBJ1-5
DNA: TGTGCCAGTGATACCGGACAGGGGTCCCCCAATCAGCCCCAGCATTTT
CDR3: CASDTGQGSPNQPQHF

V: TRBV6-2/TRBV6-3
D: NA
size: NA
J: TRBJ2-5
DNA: TGTGCCAGCAGTTACTACGGTGCTGAGACCCAGTACTTC
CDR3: CASSYYGAETQYF

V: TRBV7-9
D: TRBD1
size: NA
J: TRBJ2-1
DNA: TGTGCCAGCAGCTATAGACAGGGTCGGGATGAGCAGTTCTTC
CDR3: CASSYRQGRDEQFF

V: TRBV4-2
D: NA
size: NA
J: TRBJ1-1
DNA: TGTGCCAGCAACCAAGATATCAGGGAGAACACTGAAGCTTTCTTT
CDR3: CASNQDIRENTEAFF

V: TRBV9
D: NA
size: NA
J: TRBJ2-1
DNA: TGTGCCAGCAGCTCAGGACTTTACTCCTACAATGAGCAGTTCTTC
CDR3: CASSSGLYSYNEQFF

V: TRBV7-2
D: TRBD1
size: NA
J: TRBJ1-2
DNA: TGTGCCAGCAGCTCCCAAACCAAGACAGGGAACTATGGCTACACCTTC
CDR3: CASSSQTKTGNYGYTF

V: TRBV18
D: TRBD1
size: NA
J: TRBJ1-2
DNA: TGTGCCAGCTCACCATCGGACAGGGACCCTTGGGGCTACACCTTC
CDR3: CASSPSDRDPWGYTF